This TCR beta chain emerged from a study of T cell responses to AZD1222 COVID-19 vaccine. Study as a whole: The study pooled second doses at about 4 or about 12 weeks.

Of note for this clone: The target antigen is unknown.

This table comes from immunoSEQ multiplex PCR, and its TCRdb copy is limited to in-frame clones, with some not included. The table shows tens of thousands of clones, with roughly 82% occurring only once. Germline loops: CDR1 SEHNR, CDR2 FQNEAQ (reference sequence). Unmatched junction bases numbered 5, after V lost 4 bases and J lost 0 bases. The CDR3 spans 15 residues. General study points: Targeting of unmutated variant regions was reportedly seen in nearly half of spike-specific TCRs. Donor demographics were predominantly white British with a female majority; clonal diversity may be underestimated. Repertoire sampling occurred only after the peak T cell response.

This sequence was found in an adult in good health. The sequencing here drew on peripheral blood, taken on day 0 of AZD1222 vaccination. V is TRBV7-9 and J is TRBJ2-7, with 8 bases fitting TRBD1. For the CDR3, the DNA is TGTGCCAGCAGCTCGACAGGGGATAGCTCCTACGAGCAGTACTTC. Protein: CASSSTGDSSYEQYF.